Sequencing of this TCR beta chain was carried out in a study of early T cells in non-severe SARS-CoV-2 infection. Study at large: Bulk RNA from unsorted whole blood was sequenced; chains were unpaired. The study's findings and limits: Missing private and CD4 specificities, VDJdb matching favored anti-spike CD8 responses.

The V gene end was trimmed by 5 bases and the J gene end by 2 bases; junction bases not matched to a gene: 5. Germline loops: CDR1 DFQATT, CDR2 SNEGSKA (reference sequence). The CDR3 contains 14 residues. This clonotype has just a few counts. Its antigen is not identified. Molecules of cDNA were individually given unique molecular identifiers that were attached to them. TCRdb re-called the 5' RACE reads through MiXCR, storing one row per CDR3 protein. The table includes 90,000 to 120,000 distinct CDR3 sequences, more than 9.5% detected once. The rearrangement joins TRBV20-1 to TRBJ2-1; the match to TRBD2 covers 8 bases. Sequenced sample: whole blood. This TCR was sampled from an adult who was a healthcare worker with PCR-confirmed SARS-CoV-2 infection or an uninfected control (not recorded which). Here the CDR3 DNA reads TGCAGTGCTTGTAGCGGGGTTGCCTACAATGAGCAGTTCTTC. Amino acids: CSACSGVAYNEQFF.